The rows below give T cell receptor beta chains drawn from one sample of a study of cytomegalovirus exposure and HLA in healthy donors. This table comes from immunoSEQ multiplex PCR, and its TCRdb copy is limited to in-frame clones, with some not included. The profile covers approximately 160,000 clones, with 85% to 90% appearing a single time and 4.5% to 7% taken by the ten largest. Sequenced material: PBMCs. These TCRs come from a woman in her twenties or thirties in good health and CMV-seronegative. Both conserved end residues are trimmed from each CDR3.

ASSPGTGGSGYT,TRBV5-6,TRBJ1-2
ASSLRRGTEAF,TRBV5-1,TRBJ1-1
SPPVQTRPHANYGYT,TRBV29-1,TRBJ1-2
ASSYTGANYGYT,TRBV14,TRBJ1-2
ASRSGTGVTGELF,TRBV6-1,TRBJ2-2
AWQRGQGSEQY,TRBV30,TRBJ2-7
ASSKGPASGNTIY,TRBV5-6,TRBJ1-3
ASSLPGSYNEQF,TRBV27,TRBJ2-1
ASSVGTAYQPQH,TRBV9,TRBJ1-5
ASSLMRTPLDTQY,TRBV4-3,TRBJ2-3
AWSVGLVGEQY,TRBV30,TRBJ2-7
ASSQDRGRDEQF,TRBV4-3,TRBJ2-1
ASSGREGENEQF,TRBV2,TRBJ2-1
ASSWDRGANTGELF,TRBV5-1,TRBJ2-2
ASSLGIPGRDTEAF,TRBV5-6,TRBJ1-1
ASSLLRETEAF,TRBV5-1,TRBJ1-1
ASSVNDAGQPQH,TRBV6-1,TRBJ1-5
ASSYGLAGGDEQY,TRBV6-6,TRBJ2-7
ASSFRDYHTDTQY,TRBV7-2,TRBJ2-3
ASSSGVGGVQY,TRBV7-2,TRBJ2-4
ASTTGGTLYTQY,TRBV6-1,TRBJ2-3
ASSPRLADSYEQY,TRBV18,TRBJ2-7
ASSGVDYGYT,TRBV19,TRBJ1-2
ASSQFYGGDSYEQY,TRBV4-1,TRBJ2-7
ASSTRGYEQY,TRBV7-9,TRBJ2-7
ASSTGPENTIY,TRBV7-2,TRBJ1-3
ASSLRSEETQY,TRBV5-1,TRBJ2-5
ASSGTGNSPLH,TRBV6-1,TRBJ1-6